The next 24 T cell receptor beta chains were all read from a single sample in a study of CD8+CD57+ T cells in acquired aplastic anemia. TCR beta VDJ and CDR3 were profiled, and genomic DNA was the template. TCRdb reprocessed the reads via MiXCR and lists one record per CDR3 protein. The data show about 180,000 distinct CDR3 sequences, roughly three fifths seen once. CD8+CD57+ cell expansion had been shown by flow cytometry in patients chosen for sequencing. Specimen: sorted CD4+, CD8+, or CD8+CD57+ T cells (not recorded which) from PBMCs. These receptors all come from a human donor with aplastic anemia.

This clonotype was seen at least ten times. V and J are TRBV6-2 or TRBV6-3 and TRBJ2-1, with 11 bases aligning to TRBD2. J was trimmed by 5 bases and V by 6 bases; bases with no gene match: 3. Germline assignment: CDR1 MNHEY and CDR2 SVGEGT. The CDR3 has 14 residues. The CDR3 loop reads CASSTSGGNNEQFF. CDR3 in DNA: TGTGCCAGCAGCACTAGCGGGGGCAACAATGAGCAGTTCTTC.

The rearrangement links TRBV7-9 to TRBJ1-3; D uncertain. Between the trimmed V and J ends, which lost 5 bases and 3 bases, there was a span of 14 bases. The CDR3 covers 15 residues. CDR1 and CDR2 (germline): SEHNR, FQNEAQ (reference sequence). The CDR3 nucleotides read TGTGCCAGCAGCCGGGCCGGTAGCGGTGGAAACACCATATATTTT. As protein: CASSRAGSGGNTIYF.

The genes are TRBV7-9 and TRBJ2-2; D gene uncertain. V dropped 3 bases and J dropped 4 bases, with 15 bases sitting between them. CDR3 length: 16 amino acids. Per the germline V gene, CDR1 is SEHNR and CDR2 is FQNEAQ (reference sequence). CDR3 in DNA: TGTGCCAGCAGCTTCCGCGTCACTAAGGGCACCGGGGAGCTGTTTTTT. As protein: CASSFRVTKGTGELFF. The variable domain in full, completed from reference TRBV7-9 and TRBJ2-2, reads DTGVSQNPRHKITKRGQNVTFRCDPISEHNRLYWYRQTLGQGPEFLTYFQNEAQLEKSRLLSDRFSAERPKGSFSTLEIQRTEQGDSAMYLCASSFRVTKGTGELFFGEGSRLTVL.

CDR3 amino acids: CATSSGTGGHNEQFF. In DNA form, the CDR3 reads TGTGCCACCAGCAGTGGGACAGGGGGGCATAATGAGCAGTTCTTC. This rearrangement joins TRBV15 to TRBJ2-1, with 11 bases identical to TRBD1. The CDR3 is made up of 15 amino acids. Looked up from germline, CDR1 is LNHNV and CDR2 is YYDKDF (reference sequence). Trimming took 3 bases from V and 7 from J; bases not matched to a gene: 5.

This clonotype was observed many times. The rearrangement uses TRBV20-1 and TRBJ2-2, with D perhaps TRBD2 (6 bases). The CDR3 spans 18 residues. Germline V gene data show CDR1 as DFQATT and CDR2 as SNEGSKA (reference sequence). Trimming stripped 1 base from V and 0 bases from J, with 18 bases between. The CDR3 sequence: CSARAGGDGDPNTGELFF. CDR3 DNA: TGCAGTGCTAGAGCCGGGGGAGACGGAGACCCGAACACCGGGGAGCTGTTTTTT.

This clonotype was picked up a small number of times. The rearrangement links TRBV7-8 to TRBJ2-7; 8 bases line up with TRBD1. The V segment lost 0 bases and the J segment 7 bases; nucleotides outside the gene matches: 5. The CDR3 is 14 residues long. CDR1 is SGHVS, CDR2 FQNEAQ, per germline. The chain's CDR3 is CASSLAQGAREQYF. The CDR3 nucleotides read TGTGCCAGCAGCTTAGCGCAGGGGGCGAGGGAGCAGTACTTC.

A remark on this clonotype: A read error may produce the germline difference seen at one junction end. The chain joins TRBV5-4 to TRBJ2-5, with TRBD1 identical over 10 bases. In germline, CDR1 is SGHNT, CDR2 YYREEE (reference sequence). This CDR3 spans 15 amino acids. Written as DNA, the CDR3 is TGTGCCAACAGCTTGGGACAGGGGTTAATAGAGACCCAGTACTTC. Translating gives CANSLGQGLIETQYF.

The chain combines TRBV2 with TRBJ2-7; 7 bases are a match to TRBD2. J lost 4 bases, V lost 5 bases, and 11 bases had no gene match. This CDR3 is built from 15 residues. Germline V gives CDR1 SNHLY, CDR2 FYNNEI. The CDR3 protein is CASSMRGSGTYEQYF. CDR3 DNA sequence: TGTGCCAGCAGTATGCGGGGAAGCGGGACTTACGAGCAGTACTTC.

The CDR3 sequence is CATSSGPGRTETQYF. CDR3 in DNA: TGTGCCACCAGCAGTGGTCCGGGACGGACAGAGACCCAGTACTTC. The V and J genes are TRBV15 and TRBJ2-5, with D perhaps being TRBD1 or TRBD2 (5 bases each). The V end lost 3 bases, the J end lost 4 bases, and 15 bases lay between the germline ends. This CDR3 is built from 15 residues. Germline CDR1 is LNHNV and CDR2 is YYDKDF (reference sequence). The entire variable domain, with the rest obtained from reference TRBV15 and TRBJ2-5, is as follows: DAMVIQNPRYQVTQFGKPVTLSCSQTLNHNVMYWYQQKSSQAPKLLFHYYDKDFNNEADTPDNFQSRRPNTSFCFLDIRSPGLGDTAMYLCATSSGPGRTETQYFGPGTRLLVL.

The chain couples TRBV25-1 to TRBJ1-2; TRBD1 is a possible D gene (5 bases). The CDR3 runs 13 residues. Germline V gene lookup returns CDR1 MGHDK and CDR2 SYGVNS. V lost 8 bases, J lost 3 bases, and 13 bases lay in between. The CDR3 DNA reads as TGTGCCAGCCTTACCGGGACGCACTATGGCTACACCTTC. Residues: CASLTGTHYGYTF.

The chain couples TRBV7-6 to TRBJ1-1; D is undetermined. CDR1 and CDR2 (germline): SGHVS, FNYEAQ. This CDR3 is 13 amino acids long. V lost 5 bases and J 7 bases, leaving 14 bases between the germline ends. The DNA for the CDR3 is TGTGCCAGCAGCCTATTGGACGGGGATGAAGCTTTCTTT. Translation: CASSLLDGDEAFF.

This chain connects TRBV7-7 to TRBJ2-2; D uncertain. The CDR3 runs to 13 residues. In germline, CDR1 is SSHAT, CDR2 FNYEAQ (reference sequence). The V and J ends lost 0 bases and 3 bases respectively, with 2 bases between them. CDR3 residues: CASSLADTGELFF. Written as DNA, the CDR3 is TGTGCCAGCAGCTTAGCAGACACCGGGGAGCTGTTTTTT. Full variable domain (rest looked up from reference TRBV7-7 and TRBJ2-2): GAGVSQSPRYKVTKRGQDVTLRCDPISSHATLYWYQQALGQGPEFLTYFNYEAQPDKSGLPSDRFSAERPEGSISTLTIQRTEQRDSAMYRCASSLADTGELFFGEGSRLTVL.

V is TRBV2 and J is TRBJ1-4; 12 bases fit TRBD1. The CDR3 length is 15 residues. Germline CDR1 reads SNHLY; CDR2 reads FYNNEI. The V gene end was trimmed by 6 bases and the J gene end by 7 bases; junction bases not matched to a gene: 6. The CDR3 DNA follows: TGTGCCAGCAGCCGAGGGACAGGGGGCGTTGAAAAACTGTTTTTT. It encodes CASSRGTGGVEKLFF.

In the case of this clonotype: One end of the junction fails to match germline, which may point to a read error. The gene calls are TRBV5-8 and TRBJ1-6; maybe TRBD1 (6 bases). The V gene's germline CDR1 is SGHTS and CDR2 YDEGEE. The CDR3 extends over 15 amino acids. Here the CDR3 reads CASSFEGAYNSPLHF. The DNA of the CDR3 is TGCGCCAGCAGCTTCGAGGGGGCCTATAATTCACCCCTCCACTTT. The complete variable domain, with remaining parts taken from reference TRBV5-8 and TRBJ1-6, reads EAGVTQSPTHLIKTRGQQATLRCSPISGHTSVYWYQQALGLGLQFLLWYDEGEERNRGNFPPRFSGRQFPNYSSELNVNALELEDSALYLCASSFEGAYNSPLHFGNGTRLTVT.

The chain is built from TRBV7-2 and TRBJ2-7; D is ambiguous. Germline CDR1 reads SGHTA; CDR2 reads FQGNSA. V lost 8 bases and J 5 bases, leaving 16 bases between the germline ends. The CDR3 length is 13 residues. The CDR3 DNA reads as TGTGCCAGCCAAAACTCGGGTAGGGACGAGCAGTACTTC. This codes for CASQNSGRDEQYF.

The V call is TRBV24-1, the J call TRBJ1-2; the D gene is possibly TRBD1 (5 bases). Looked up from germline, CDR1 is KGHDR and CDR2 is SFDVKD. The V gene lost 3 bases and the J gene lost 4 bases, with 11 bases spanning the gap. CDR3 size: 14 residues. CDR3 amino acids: CATSDQRGVYGYTF. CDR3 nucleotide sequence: TGTGCCACCAGTGATCAGAGGGGCGTCTATGGCTACACCTTC.

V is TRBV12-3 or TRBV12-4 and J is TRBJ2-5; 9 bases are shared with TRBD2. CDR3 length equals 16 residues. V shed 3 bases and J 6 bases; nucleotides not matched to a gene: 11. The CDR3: CASSLRGGARSQTQYF. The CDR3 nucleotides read TGTGCCAGCAGTTTGCGCGGGGGGGCCCGTTCGCAGACCCAGTACTTC.

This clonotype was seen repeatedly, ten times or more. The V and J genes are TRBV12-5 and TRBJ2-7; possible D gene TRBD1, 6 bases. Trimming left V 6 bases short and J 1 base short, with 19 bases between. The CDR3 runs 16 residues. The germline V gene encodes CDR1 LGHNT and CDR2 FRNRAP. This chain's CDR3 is CASGQILDRRSYEQYF. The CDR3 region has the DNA TGTGCTAGTGGCCAAATCCTTGACAGGCGGTCCTACGAGCAGTACTTC.

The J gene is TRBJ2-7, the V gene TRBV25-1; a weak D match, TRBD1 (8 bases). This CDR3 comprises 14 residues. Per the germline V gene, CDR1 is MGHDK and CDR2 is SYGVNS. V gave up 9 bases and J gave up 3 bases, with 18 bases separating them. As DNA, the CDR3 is TGTGCCAGTCAAAACAGGGGGACTAACTACGAGCAGTACTTC. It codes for CASQNRGTNYEQYF.

In nucleotides, the CDR3 is TGCAGTGCTAGCAAGGCGTGGGAGCTGTTTTTT. This gives the protein CSASKAWELFF. This chain uses TRBV20-1 with TRBJ2-2; D gene unclear. The CDR3 is 11 residues long. Trimming removed 3 bases at V and 9 bases at J, with 8 bases between. Germline values: CDR1 DFQATT, CDR2 SNEGSKA (reference sequence).

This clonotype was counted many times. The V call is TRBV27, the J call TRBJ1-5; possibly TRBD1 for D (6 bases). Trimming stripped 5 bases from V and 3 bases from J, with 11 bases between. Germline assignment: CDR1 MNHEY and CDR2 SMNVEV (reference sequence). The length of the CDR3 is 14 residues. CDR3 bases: TGTGCCAGCAGTCCCTGGGACACCAATCAGCCCCAGCATTTT. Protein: CASSPWDTNQPQHF.

CDR3 coding DNA: TGTGCCAGCAGTGGACAGGGGAGGACTGAAGCTTTCTTT. Encoded protein: CASSGQGRTEAFF. The chain is built from TRBV2 and TRBJ1-1, with 8 nucleotides matching TRBD1. Germline loops: CDR1 SNHLY, CDR2 FYNNEI. Unmatched junction bases numbered 3, after V lost 4 bases and J lost 5 bases. The CDR3 covers 13 residues.

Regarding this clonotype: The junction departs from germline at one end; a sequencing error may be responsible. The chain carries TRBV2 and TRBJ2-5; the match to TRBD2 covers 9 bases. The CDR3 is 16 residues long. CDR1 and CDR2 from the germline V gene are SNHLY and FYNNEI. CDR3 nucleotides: TGTGCCACCAGTGATTCGACGCGGGGGGGTGAAGAGACCCAGTACTTC. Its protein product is CATSDSTRGGEETQYF.

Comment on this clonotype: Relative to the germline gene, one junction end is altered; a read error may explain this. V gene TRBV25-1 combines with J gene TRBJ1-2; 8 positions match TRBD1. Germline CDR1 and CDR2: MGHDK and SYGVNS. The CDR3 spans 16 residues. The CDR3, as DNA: TGTGCCAGCAGTGTGGCAGGGGGCCTCTGGGACTATGGCTACGCCTTC. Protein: CASSVAGGLWDYGYAF.